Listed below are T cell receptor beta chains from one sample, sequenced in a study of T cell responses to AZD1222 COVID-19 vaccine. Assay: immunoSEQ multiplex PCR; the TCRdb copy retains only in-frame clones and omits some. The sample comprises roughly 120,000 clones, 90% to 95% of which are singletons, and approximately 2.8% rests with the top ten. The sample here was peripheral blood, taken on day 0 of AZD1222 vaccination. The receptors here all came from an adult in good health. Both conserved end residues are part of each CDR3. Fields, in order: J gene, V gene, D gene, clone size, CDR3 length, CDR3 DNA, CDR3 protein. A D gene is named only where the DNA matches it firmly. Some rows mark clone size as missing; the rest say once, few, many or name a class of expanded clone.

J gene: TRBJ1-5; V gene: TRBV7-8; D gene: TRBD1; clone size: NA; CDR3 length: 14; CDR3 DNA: TGTGCCAGCAGCTGGGGGACAGAGAATCAGCCCCAGCATTTT; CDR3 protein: CASSWGTENQPQHF
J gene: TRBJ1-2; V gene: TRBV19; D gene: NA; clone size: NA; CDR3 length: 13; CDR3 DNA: TGTGCCAGTAGGGGCGGGGGTACCTATGGCTACACCTTC; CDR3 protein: CASRGGGTYGYTF
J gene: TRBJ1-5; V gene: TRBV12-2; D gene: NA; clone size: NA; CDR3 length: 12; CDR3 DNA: TGTGCAAGTCGCTTAGCGCGGCAGCCCCAGCATTTT; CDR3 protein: CASRLARQPQHF
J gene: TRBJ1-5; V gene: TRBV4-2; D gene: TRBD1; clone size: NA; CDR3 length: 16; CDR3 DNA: TGTGCCAGCAGCCAGGGCGGACAGGGGGCGAGAGAGCCCCAGCATTTT; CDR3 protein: CASSQGGQGAREPQHF
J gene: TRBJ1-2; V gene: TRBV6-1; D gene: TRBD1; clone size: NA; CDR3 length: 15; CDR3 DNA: TGTGCCAGCAGTGAACGAGAGACAGGGAATTATGGCTACACCTTC; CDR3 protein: CASSERETGNYGYTF
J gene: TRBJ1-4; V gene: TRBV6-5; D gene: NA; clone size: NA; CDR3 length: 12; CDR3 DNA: TGTGCCACCGGCCTGGGGCTCGAAAAACTGTTTTTT; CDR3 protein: CATGLGLEKLFF
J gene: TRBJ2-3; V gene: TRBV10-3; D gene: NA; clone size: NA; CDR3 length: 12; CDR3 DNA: TGTGCCATCAGTGATCGGGCAGATACGCAGTATTTT; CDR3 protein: CAISDRADTQYF
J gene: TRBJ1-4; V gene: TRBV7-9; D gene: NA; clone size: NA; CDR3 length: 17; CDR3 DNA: TGTGCCAGCAGCCCAGGACGAGGGGGGTTTTCTAATGAAAAACTGTTTTTT; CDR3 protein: CASSPGRGGFSNEKLFF
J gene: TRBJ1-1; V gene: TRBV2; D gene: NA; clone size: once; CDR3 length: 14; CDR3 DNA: TGTGCCAGCAGTGTTGGCGAAAGGCTCACTGAAGCTTTCTTT; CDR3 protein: CASSVGERLTEAFF
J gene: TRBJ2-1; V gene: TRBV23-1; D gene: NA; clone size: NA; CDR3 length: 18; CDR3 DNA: TGCGCCAGCAGTCAGGGAGTTTTTAGCGGTCACCCCTACAATGAGCAGTTCTTC; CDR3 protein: CASSQGVFSGHPYNEQFF
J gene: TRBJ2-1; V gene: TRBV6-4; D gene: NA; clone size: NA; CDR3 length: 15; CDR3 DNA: TGTGCCAACAGCGCGACAAGAAGCCAACACAATGAGCAGTTCTTC; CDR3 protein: CANSATRSQHNEQFF
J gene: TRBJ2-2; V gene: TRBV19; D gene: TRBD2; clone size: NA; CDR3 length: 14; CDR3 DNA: TGTGCCAGTAGACTAGCGGGACTCACCGGGGAGCTGTTTTTT; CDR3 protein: CASRLAGLTGELFF
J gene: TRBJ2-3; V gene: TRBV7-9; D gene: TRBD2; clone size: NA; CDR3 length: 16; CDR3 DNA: TGTGCCAGCAGCCGAGCTAGCGGATCCCGCACAGATACGCAGTATTTT; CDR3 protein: CASSRASGSRTDTQYF
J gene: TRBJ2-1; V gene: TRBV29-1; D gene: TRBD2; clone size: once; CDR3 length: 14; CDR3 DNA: TGCAGCGTTGAAGGACTAGCGGGAGATCGTGAGCAGTTCTTC; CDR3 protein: CSVEGLAGDREQFF
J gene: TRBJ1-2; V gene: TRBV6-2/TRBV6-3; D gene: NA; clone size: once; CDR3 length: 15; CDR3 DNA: TGTGCCAGCAGTTCCGGACAGAAGATTAACTATGGCTACACCTTC; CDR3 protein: CASSSGQKINYGYTF
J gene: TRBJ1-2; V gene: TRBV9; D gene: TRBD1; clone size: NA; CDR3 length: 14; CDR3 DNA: TGTGCCAGCAGCGTAGCACAGGGGAACTATGGCTACACCTTC; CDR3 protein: CASSVAQGNYGYTF
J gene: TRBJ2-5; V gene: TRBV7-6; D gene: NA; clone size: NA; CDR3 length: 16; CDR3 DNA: TGTGCCAGCAGCTTTCCGTCTTGGAGGAACCAAGAGACCCAGTACTTC; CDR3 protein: CASSFPSWRNQETQYF
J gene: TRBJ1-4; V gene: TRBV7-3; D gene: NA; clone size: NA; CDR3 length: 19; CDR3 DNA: TGTGCCAGCAGCCCGCCTGGGATCTCGAGTAGGGCAACTAATGAAAAACTGTTTTTT; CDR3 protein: CASSPPGISSRATNEKLFF
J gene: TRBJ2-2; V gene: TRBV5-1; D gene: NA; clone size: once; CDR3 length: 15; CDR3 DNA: TGCGCCAGCAGCTTGGGTGGGCCGAGGACCGGGGAGCTGTTTTTT; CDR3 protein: CASSLGGPRTGELFF
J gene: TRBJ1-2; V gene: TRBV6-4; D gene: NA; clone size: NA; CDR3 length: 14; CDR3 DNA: TGTGCCAGGACCCCGCGGGGGGAAGGGTATGGCTACACCTTC; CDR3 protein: CARTPRGEGYGYTF
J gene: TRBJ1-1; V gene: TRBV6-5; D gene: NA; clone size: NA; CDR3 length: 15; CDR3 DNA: TGTGCCAGCAGCTACCGGACAGTTCAAAACACTGAAGCTTTCTTT; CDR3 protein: CASSYRTVQNTEAFF
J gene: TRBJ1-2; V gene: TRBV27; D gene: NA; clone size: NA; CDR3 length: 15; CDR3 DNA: TGTGCCAGCACCAAACTCTCGGGGATCGGCTATGGCTACACCTTC; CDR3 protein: CASTKLSGIGYGYTF
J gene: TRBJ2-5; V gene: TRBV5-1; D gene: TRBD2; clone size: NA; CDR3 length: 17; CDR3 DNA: TGCGCCAGCAGCTTGCCTACTAGCGGAGAGTACCAAGAGACCCAGTACTTC; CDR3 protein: CASSLPTSGEYQETQYF
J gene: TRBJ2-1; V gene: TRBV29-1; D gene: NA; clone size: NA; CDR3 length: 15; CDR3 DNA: TGCAGCGCTCAACGAGGAGGCGGGTCGTACAATGAGCAGTTCTTC; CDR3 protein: CSAQRGGGSYNEQFF
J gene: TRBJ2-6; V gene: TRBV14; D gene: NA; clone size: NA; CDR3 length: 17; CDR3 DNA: TGTGCCAGCAGCCAAGATGGGCCAAGGGCTGGGGCCAACGTCCTGACTTTC; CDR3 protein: CASSQDGPRAGANVLTF
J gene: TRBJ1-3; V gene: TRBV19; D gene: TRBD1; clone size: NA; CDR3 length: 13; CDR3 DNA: TGTGCCAGCTACAGGGGCTCTGGAAACACCATATATTTT; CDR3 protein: CASYRGSGNTIYF
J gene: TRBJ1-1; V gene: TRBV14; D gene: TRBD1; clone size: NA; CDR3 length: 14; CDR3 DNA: TGTGCCAGCAGCTTAGGACAGGGAAACACTGAAGCTTTCTTT; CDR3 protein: CASSLGQGNTEAFF
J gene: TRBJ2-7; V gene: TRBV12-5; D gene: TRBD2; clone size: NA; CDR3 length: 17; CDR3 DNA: TGTGCTAGTGGTTTGCGCGGGACTAGCGGGTCGCTCTACGAGCAGTACTTC; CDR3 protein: CASGLRGTSGSLYEQYF
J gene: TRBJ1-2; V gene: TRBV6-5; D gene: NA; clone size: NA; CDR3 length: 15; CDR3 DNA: NA; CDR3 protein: CASSFFGQDNYGYTF
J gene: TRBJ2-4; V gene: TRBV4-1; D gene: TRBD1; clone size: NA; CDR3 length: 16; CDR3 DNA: TGCGCCAGCAGCCTGGGGACAGTACTAGCCAAAAACATTCAGTACTTC; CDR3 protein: CASSLGTVLAKNIQYF
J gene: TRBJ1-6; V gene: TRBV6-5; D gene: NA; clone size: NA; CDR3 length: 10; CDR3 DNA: TGTGCCAGCATCCATTCACCCCTCCACTTT; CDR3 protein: CASIHSPLHF